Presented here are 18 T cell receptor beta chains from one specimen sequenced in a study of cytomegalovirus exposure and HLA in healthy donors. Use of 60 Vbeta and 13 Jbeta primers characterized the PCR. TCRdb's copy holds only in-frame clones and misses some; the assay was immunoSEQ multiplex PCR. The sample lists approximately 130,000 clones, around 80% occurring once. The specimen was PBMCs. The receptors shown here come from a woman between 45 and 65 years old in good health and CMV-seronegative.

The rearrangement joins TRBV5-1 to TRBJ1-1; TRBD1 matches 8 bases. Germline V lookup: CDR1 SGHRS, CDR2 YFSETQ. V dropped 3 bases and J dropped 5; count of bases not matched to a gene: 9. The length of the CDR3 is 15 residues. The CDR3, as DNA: TGCGCCAGCAGCTCGCAAGGACAGGGTAAGACTGAAGCTTTCTTT. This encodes CASSSQGQGKTEAFF.

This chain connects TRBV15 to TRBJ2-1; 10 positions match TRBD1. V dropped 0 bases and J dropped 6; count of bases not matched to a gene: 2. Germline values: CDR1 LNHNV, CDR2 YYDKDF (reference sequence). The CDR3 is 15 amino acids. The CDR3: CATSRDRTGGNEQFF. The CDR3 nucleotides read TGTGCCACCAGCAGAGATCGGACAGGGGGCAATGAGCAGTTCTTC.

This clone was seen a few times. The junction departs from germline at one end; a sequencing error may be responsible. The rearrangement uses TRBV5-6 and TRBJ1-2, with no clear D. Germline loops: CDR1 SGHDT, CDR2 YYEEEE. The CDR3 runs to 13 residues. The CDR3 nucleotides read TGTGCCAGCAGCTTGGAGAGGCTTGGTGGCTACCCCTTC. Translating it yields CASSLERLGGYPF. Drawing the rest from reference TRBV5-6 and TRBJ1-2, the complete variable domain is DAGVTQSPTHLIKTRGQQVTLRCSPKSGHDTVSWYQQALGQGPQFIFQYYEEEERQRGNFPDRFSGHQFPNYSSELNVNALLLGDSALYLCASSLERLGGYPFGSGTRLTVV.

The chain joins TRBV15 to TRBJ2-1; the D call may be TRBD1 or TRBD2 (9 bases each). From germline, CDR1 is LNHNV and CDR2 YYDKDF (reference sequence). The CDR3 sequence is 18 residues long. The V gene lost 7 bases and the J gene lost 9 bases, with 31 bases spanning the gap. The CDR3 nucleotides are TGTGCCACCACCTTGCCGGGACAGGGAATAGCGGGAGCGGCTGAGCAGTTCTTC. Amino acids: CATTLPGQGIAGAAEQFF.

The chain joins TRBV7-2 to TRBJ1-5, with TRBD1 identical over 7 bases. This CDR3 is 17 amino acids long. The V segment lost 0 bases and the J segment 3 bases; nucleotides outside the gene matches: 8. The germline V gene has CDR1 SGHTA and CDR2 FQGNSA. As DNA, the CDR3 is TGTGCCAGCAGCTTAGCCTCCGGGACAGCGGTCAATCAGCCCCAGCATTTT. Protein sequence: CASSLASGTAVNQPQHF.

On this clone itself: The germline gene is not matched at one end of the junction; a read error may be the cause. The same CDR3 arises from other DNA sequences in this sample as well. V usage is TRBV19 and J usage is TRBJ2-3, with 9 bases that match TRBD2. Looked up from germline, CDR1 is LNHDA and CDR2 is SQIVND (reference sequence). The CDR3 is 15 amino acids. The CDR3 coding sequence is TGCGCCAGTAGTATGGAAAGTAGCGGGAGAGGTACGCAGTATTTT. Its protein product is CASSMESSGRGTQYF.

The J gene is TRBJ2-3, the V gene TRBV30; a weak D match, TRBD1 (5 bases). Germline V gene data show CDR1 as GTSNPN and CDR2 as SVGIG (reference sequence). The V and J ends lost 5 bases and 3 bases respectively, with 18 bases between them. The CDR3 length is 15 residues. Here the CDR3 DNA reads TGTGCCTGGGAATGTATAGGGGTAAGGACAGATACGCAGTATTTT. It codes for CAWECIGVRTDTQYF.

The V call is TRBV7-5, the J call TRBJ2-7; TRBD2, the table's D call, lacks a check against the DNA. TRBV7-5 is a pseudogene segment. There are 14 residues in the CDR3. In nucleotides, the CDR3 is TGTGCCAGTATTCTAGCGGGCCCCTTGGACGAGCAGTACTTC. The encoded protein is CASILAGPLDEQYF.

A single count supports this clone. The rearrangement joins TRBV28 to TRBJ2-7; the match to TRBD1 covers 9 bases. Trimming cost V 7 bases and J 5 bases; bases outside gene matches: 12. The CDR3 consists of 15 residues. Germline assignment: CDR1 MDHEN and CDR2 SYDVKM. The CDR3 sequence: CASKLPGQGIHEQYF. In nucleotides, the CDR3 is TGTGCCAGCAAACTCCCGGGACAGGGTATCCACGAGCAGTACTTC.

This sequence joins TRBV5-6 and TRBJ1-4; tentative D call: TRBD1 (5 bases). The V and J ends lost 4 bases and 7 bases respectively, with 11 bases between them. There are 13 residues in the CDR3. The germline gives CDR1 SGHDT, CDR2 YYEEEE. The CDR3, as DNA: TGTGCCAGCAGCCTGGGGGGGGTTGAAAAACTGTTTTTT. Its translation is CASSLGGVEKLFF.

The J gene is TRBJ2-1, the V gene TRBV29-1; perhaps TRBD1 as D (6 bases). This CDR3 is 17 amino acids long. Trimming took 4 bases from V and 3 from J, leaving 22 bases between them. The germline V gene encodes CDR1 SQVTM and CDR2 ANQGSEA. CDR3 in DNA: TGCAGCGTTGGTGTGGCCCTTACTGGGGGCAGCTACAATGAGCAGTTCTTC. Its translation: CSVGVALTGGSYNEQFF.

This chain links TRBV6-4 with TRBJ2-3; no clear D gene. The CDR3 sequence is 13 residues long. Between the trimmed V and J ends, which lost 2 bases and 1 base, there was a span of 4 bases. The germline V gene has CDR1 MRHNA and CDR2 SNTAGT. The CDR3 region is CASSDPGTDTQYF. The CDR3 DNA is TGTGCCAGCAGTGACCCAGGCACAGATACGCAGTATTTT.

CDR3 sequence: CASSPRTLEETQYF. The DNA for the CDR3 is TGTGCCAGCAGCCCTCGGACACTTGAGGAGACCCAGTACTTC. This rearrangement joins TRBV7-6 to TRBJ2-5, with D possibly matching TRBD1 (5 bases). Per the germline V gene, CDR1 is SGHVS and CDR2 is FNYEAQ. Trimming removed 5 bases at V and 5 bases at J, with 15 bases between. This CDR3 contains 14 residues.

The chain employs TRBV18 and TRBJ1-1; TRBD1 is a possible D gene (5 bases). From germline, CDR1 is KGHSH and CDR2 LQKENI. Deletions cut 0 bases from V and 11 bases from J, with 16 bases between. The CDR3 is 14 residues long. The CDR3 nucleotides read TGTGCCAGCTCACCACCGCGGGAGGGGCGCGTCGCTTTCTTT. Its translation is CASSPPREGRVAFF.

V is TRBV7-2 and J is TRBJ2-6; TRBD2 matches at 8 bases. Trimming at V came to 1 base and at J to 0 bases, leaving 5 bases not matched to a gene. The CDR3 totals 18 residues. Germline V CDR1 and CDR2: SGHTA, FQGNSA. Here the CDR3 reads CASSLGLAGPSGANVLTF. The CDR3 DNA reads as TGTGCCAGCAGCTTAGGGCTAGCGGGCCCCTCTGGGGCCAACGTCCTGACTTTC.

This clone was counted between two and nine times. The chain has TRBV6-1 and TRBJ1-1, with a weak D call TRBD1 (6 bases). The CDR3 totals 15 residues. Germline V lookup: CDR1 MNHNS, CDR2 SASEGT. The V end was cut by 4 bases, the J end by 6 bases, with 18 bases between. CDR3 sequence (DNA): TGTGCCAGCAGTGTTGGCGGCAGGGGATTACCTGAAGCTTTCTTT. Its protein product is CASSVGGRGLPEAFF.

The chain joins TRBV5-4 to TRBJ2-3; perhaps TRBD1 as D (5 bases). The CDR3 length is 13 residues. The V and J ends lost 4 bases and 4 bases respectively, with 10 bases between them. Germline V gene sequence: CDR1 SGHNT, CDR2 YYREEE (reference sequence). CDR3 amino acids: CASSPRGSDTQYF. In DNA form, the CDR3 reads TGTGCCAGCAGCCCAAGGGGTTCAGATACGCAGTATTTT.

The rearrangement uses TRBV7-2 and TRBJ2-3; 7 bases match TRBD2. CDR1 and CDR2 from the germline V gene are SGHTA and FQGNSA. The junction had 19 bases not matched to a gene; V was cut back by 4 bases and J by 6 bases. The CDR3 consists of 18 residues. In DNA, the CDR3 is TGTGCCAGCAGCTCATTAGGTCGGCGGGACTACCCGGGGGATACGCAGTATTTT. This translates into CASSSLGRRDYPGDTQYF.